This T cell receptor beta chain was sequenced during a study of blood T cell repertoires in COVID-19. At the level of the study: From the United States, Italy and Spain came samples of acute and convalescent COVID-19. PBMCs, B-cell-depleted T cells, or T cells were the source of the cDNA or gDNA that made up the material.

Study processing details: Estimates of nucleated cell counts were drawn from the amplification of reference gene primers. Using immunoSEQ multiplex PCR, the repertoire was profiled, and TCRdb retains in-frame clones only, with some absent. V, J and clone size were drawn from that table, and D and trimming were deduced from the DNA. The repertoire holds fewer than 250,000 clones, with 80% to 95% as singletons. In germline, CDR1 is LGHDT, CDR2 YNNKEL (reference sequence). Trimming left V 0 bases short and J 4 bases short, with 12 bases between. This CDR3 spans 15 amino acids. Seattle's cohort entered during active infection and was followed longitudinally.

Specimen: peripheral blood. The chain employs TRBV3-1 (or the pseudogene TRBV3-2) and TRBJ1-2; perhaps TRBD1 as D (6 bases). The source is a man aged 25-45 years with COVID-19, enrolled during active disease. CDR3 nucleotide sequence: TGTGCCAGCAGCCAAGATTCGGGACATACCTATGGCTACACCTTC. Translating gives CASSQDSGHTYGYTF.